The text below deals with one T cell receptor beta chain. With V trimmed by 2 bases and J by 5 bases, 4 bases remained unmatched. CDR1 and CDR2 from the germline V gene are GTSNPN and SVGIG (reference sequence). This CDR3 is 14 amino acids long. This specimen belongs to a study of blood T cell repertoires in COVID-19. Study information: Acute-phase and convalescent COVID-19 samples originated in the United States, Italy and Spain.

As processed by the authors: Amplification of reference gene primers was used by the study to estimate nucleated cell counts. Repertoires were generated with immunoSEQ multiplex PCR, while TCRdb's copy carries only in-frame clones and drops some. V, J and clone size are taken as reported in that table, and D and trimming were inferred from the DNA itself. The sample has about 230,000 clones, approximately 90% seen once; the top ten hold roughly a sixth. Each participant's cohort was designated according to participant-reported clinical history. Recovered Cohort 3 donors showed two negative PCRs, clearance, or symptom resolution.

The receptor was isolated from a young man who had recovered from COVID-19. Sequencing was carried out using PBMCs or T cells enriched from blood (not recorded which). The genes are TRBV30 and TRBJ2-3; 10 bases align to TRBD1. The CDR3 is CAWSSGQGKDTQYF. The CDR3 nucleotides are TGTGCCTGGAGTTCGGGACAGGGGAAAGATACGCAGTATTTT.